The clone carrying this T cell receptor beta chain was picked up one time. Its specificity is unknown. This specimen comes from a study of OX40 agonist ivuxolimab in advanced cancers. Broader study findings: Clonal expansion from baseline to week 6 occurred in both CD4+ and CD8+ T cells.

The CDR3 has 13 amino acids. The germline V gene encodes CDR1 KGHSH and CDR2 LQKENI. V lost 0 bases and J lost 14, with 11 bases in between. The method was immunoSEQ multiplex PCR; TCRdb's version includes in-frame clones alone and lacks a portion of them. The sample shows 38,000 or so clones, more than 70% of them seen only once. This receptor was taken from an adult with an advanced solid tumor such as melanoma, head and neck, liver or kidney cancer. The V call is TRBV18, the J call TRBJ1-6; D gene ambiguous. The sequencing used CD4+ or CD8+ T cells sorted from blood, collected in a trial of the OX40 agonist ivuxolimab. The CDR3, as DNA: TGTGCCAGCTCACCACCGCGGCCCGGTGCCCTCCACTTT. Translation gives CASSPPRPGALHF.